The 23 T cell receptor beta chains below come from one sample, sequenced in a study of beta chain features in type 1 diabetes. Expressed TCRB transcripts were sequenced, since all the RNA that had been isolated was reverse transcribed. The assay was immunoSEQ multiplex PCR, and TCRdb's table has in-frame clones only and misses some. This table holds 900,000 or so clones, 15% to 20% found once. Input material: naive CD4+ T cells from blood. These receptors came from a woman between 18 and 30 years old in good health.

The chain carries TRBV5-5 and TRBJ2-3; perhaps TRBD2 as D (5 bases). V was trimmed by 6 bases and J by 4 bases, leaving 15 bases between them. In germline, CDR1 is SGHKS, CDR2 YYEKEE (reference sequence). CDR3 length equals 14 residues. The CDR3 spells CASILAAWSDTQYF. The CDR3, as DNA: TGTGCCAGCATCCTAGCAGCCTGGTCAGATACGCAGTATTTT.

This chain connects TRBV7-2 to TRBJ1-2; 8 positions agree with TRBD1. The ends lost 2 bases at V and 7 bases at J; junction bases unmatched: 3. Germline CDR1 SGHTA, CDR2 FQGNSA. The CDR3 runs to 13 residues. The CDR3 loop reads CASSLQGAGGYTF. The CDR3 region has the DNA TGTGCCAGCAGCTTACAGGGGGCAGGTGGCTACACCTTC. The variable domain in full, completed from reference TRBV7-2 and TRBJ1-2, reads GAGVSQSPSNKVTEKGKDVELRCDPISGHTALYWYRQSLGQGLEFLIYFQGNSAPDKSGLPSDRFSAERTGGSVSTLTIQRTQQEDSAVYLCASSLQGAGGYTFGSGTRLTVV.

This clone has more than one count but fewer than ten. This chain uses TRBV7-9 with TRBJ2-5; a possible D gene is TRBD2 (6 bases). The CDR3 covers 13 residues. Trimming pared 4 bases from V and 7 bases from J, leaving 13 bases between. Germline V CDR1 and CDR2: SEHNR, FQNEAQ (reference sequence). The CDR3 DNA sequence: TGTGCCAGCAGCTCGGACCTCGGGGGGACCCAGTACTTC. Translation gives CASSSDLGGTQYF.

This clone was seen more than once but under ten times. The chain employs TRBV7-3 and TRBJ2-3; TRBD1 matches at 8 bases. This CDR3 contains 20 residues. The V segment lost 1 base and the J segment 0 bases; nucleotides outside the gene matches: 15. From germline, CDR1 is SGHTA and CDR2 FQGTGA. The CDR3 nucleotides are TGTGCCAGCAGCTTAATGGGCAGGGGGCGAGATTTACGAAGCACAGATACGCAGTATTTT. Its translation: CASSLMGRGRDLRSTDTQYF.

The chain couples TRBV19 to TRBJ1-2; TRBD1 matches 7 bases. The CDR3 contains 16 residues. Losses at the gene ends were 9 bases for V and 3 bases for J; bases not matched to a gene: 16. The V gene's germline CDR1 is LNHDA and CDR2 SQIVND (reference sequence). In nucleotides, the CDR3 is TGTGCCAGCGCCGCACAAGGGGGCCGCCTAGACTATGGCTACACCTTC. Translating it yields CASAAQGGRLDYGYTF.

The CDR3 is CASSLTGDEPQHF. The CDR3 region has the DNA TGTGCCAGCTCACTCACGGGGGACGAGCCCCAGCATTTT. The chain employs TRBV18 and TRBJ1-5; maybe TRBD1 (5 bases). The CDR3 has 13 residues. The V gene lost 4 bases and the J gene lost 8 bases, with 12 bases spanning the gap. Germline V gene data show CDR1 as KGHSH and CDR2 as LQKENI.

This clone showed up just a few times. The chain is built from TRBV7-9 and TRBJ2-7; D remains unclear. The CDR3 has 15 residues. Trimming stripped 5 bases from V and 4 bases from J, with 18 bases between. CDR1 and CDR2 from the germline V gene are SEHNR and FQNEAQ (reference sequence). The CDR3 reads CASSLGDWKTYEQYF. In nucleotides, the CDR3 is TGTGCCAGCAGCCTGGGTGACTGGAAGACATACGAGCAGTACTTC. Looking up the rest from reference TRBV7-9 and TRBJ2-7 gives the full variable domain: DTGVSQNPRHKITKRGQNVTFRCDPISEHNRLYWYRQTLGQGPEFLTYFQNEAQLEKSRLLSDRFSAERPKGSFSTLEIQRTEQGDSAMYLCASSLGDWKTYEQYFGPGTRLTVT.

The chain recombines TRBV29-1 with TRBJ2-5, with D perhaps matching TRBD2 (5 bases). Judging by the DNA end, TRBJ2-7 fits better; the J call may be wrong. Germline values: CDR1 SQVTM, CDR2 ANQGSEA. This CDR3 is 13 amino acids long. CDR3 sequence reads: CSVSAAVNYEQYF. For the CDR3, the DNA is TGCAGCGTTTCGGCAGCGGTAAACTACGAGCAGTACTTC.

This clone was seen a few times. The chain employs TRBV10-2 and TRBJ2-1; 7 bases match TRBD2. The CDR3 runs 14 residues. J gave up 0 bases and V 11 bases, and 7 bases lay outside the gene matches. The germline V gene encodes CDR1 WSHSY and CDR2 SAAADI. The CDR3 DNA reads TGCGCCGTGCTGCCTAGCGGCTCCTACAATGAGCAGTTCTTC. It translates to CAVLPSGSYNEQFF.

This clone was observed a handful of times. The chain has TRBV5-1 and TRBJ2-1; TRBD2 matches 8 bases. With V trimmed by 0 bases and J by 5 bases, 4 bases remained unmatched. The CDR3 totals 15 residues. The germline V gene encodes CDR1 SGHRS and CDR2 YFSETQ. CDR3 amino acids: CASSLGPGGDNEQFF. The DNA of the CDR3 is TGCGCCAGCAGCTTGGGTCCGGGAGGGGACAATGAGCAGTTCTTC.

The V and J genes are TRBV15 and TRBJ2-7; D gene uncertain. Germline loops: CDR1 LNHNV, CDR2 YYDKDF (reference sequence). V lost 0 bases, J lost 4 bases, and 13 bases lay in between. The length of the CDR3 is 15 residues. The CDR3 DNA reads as TGTGCCACCAGCAGAGATCTCATCGGCGGTTACGAGCAGTACTTC. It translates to CATSRDLIGGYEQYF. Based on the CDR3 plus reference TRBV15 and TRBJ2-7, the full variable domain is DAMVIQNPRYQVTQFGKPVTLSCSQTLNHNVMYWYQQKSSQAPKLLFHYYDKDFNNEADTPDNFQSRRPNTSFCFLDIRSPGLGDTAMYLCATSRDLIGGYEQYFGPGTRLTVT.

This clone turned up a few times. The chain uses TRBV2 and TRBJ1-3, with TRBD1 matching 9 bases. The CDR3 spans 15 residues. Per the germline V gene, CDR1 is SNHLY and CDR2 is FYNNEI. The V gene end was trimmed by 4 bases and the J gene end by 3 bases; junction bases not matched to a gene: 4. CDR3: CASSVQGQGGNTIYF. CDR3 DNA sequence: TGTGCCAGCAGTGTACAGGGACAGGGTGGAAACACCATATATTTT.

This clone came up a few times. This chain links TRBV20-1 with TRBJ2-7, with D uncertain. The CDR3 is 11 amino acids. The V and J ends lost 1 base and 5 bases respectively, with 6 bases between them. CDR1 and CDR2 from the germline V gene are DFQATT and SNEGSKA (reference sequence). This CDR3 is CSARVPNEQYF. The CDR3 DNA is TGCAGTGCTAGAGTACCTAACGAGCAGTACTTC.

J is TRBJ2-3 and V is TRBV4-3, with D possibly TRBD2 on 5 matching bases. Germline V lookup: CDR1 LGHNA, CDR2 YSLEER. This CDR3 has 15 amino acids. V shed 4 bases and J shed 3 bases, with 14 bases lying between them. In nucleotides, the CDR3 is TGCGCCAGCAGCCCCTCGATCGAGGGAACAGATACGCAGTATTTT. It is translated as CASSPSIEGTDTQYF.

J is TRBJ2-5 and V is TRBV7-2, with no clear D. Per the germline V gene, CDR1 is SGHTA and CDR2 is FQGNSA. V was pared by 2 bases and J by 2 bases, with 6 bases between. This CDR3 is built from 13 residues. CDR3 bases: TGTGCCAGCAGCTTACAGTTTCAAGAGACCCAGTACTTC. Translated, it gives CASSLQFQETQYF.

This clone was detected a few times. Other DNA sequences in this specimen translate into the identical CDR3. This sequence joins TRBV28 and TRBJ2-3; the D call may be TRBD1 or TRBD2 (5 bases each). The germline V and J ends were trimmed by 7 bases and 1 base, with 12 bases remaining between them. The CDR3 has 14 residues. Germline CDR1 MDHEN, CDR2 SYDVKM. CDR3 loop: CASTTGQGTDTQYF. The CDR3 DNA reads TGTGCCAGCACCACGGGGCAGGGCACAGATACGCAGTATTTT.

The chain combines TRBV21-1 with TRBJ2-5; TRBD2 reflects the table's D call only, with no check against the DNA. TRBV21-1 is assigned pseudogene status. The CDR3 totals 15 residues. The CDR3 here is CASSKGLAGEETQYF. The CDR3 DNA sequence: TGTGCCAGCAGCAAAGGACTAGCGGGAGAAGAGACCCAGTACTTC.

The CDR3 bases are TGTGCCAGCAGCTTCCAGGGATCCGGGGAGCTGTTTTTT. Residues: CASSFQGSGELFF. The chain joins TRBV7-3 to TRBJ2-2; TRBD1 might be the D (5 bases). The ends were cut back, 3 bases at V and 6 bases at J, with 8 bases in the middle. The CDR3 is made up of 13 amino acids. CDR1 and CDR2 from the germline V gene are SGHTA and FQGTGA.

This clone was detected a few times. The CDR3 coding sequence is TGCGCCAGCAGCCAAACTAGCGGGAGCCCCTACAATGAGCAGTTCTTC. Translation gives CASSQTSGSPYNEQFF. The gene calls are TRBV5-1 and TRBJ2-1; 11 bases agree with TRBD2. Trimming removed 4 bases from V and 2 bases from J; junction bases left unmatched: 5. The CDR3 sequence is 16 residues long. Germline V gene data show CDR1 as SGHRS and CDR2 as YFSETQ.

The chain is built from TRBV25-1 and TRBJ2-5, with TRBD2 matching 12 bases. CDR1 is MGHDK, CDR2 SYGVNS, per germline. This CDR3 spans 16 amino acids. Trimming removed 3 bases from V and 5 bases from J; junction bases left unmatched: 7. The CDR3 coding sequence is TGTGCCAGCAGTGATCCGGGACTAGCGGGTGGGGAGACCCAGTACTTC. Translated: CASSDPGLAGGETQYF.

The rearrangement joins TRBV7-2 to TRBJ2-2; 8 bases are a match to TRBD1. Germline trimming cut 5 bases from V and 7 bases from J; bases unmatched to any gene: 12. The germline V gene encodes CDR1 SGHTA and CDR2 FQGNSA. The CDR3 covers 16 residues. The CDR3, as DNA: TGTGCCAGCAGCCCTGGGGGGACAGGTGTTGTCGGGGAGCTGTTTTTT. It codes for CASSPGGTGVVGELFF.

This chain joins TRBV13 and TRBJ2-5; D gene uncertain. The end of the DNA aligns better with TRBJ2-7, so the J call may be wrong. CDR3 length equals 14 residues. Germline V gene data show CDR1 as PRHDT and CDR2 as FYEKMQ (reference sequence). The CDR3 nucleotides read TGTGCCAGCAGCTTACCCGGTGCCCCTCGCGAGCAGTACTTC. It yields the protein CASSLPGAPREQYF.

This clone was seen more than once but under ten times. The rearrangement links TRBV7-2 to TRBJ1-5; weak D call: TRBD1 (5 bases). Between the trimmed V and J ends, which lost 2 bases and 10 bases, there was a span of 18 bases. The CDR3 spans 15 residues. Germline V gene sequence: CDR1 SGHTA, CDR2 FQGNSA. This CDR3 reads CASSLTGVGPSPQHF. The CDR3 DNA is TGTGCCAGCAGCTTAACTGGAGTGGGACCCTCACCCCAGCATTTT.